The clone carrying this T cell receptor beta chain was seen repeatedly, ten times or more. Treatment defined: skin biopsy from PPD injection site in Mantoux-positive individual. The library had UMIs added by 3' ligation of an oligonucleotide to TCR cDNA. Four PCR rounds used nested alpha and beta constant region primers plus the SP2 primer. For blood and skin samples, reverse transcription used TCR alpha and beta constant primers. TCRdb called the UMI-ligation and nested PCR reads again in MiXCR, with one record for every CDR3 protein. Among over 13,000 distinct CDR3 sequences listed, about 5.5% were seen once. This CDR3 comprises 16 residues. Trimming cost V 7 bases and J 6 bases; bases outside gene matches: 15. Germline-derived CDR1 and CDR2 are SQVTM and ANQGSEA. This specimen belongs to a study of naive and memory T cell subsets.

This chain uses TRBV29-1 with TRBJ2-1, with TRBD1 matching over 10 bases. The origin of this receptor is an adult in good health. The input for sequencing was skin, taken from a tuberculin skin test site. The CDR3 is CSAPGSLGQGGNEQFF. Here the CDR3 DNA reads TGCAGCGCCCCTGGGAGCTTAGGACAGGGGGGCAATGAGCAGTTCTTC.